This T cell receptor beta chain was documented in a study of cytomegalovirus exposure and HLA in healthy donors. This clone was recorded once. Its cognate antigen is unknown. The germline V gene has CDR1 MDHEN and CDR2 SYDVKM. This CDR3 comprises 16 residues. The V gene end was trimmed by 6 bases and the J gene end by 3 bases; junction bases not matched to a gene: 9. The repertoire was sequenced with immunoSEQ multiplex PCR; TCRdb's copy has only in-frame clones and lacks some. The sample consists of tens of thousands of clones, 96% of them appearing once. The study's findings and limits: High specificity and sensitivity for cytomegalovirus status were reported for the classifier. The study recorded 150 to 200 TCR beta chains that were cytomegalovirus-associated. Most TCR sequences were rare, but some public TCRs occurred in many donors.

Sequenced: PBMCs. The chain couples TRBV28 to TRBJ2-7; 12 bases are shared with TRBD2. This sequence originates from a woman between 18 and 30 years old in good health and CMV-seropositive. The CDR3 DNA reads TGTGCCAGCAGCTACAACGGACTAGCGGGATACTACGAGCAGTACTTC. This encodes CASSYNGLAGYYEQYF. The variable domain in full, completed from reference TRBV28 and TRBJ2-7, reads DVKVTQSSRYLVKRTGEKVFLECVQDMDHENMFWYRQDPGLGLRLIYFSYDVKMKEKGDIPEGYSVSREKKERFSLILESASTNQTSMYLCASSYNGLAGYYEQYFGPGTRLTVT.